This entry is about one T cell receptor beta chain. TCRdb redid the calling of the 5' RACE reads with MiXCR, one entry per CDR3 protein. Here the sample spans about 430,000 distinct CDR3 sequences, around a sixth being singletons. The data derive from a study of T cells after yellow fever vaccination. The germline gives CDR1 SGHTA, CDR2 FQGTGA. This CDR3 spans 18 amino acids. V shed 2 bases and J 4 bases; nucleotides not matched to a gene: 15. Source: PBMCs, taken before the yellow fever booster vaccination. V is TRBV7-3 and J is TRBJ1-1; 8 bases align to TRBD1. The clonotype was recovered from a man younger than 35 who received the YFV17D yellow fever vaccine. CDR3 region: CASSLWGAPTGDSTEAFF. The CDR3 DNA is TGTGCCAGCAGCTTATGGGGGGCCCCGACAGGGGACAGCACTGAAGCTTTCTTT.